The rows below give T cell receptor beta chains drawn from one sample of a study of beta chain features in type 1 diabetes. Using immunoSEQ multiplex PCR, the repertoire was profiled, and TCRdb retains in-frame clones only, with some absent. Of about 220,000 clones listed, 11% are singletons. Input material: central memory CD4+ T cells from blood. All receptors derive from a young man in good health. Both conserved end residues are part of each CDR3. D genes are given only for firm matches. Clone size is shown for a subset of rows, as once, few, many or a class of expanded clone.

>TRBV5-1|TRBJ2-1|-|TRBD2
CASSHGTRVINEQFF
TGCGCCAGCAGCCACGGGACTAGAGTTATCAATGAGCAGTTCTTC
>TRBV9|TRBJ2-5|-|-
CASSVVSASQGRYF
TGTGCCAGCAGCGTTGTCAGCGCTTCCCAGGGGAGGTACTTC
>TRBV7-2|TRBJ2-3|few|TRBD2
CASSFGLAPPGDTQYF
TGTGCCAGCAGCTTCGGACTAGCGCCACCCGGGGATACGCAGTATTTT
>TRBV6-5|TRBJ2-2|-|-
CASSSHHLAGELFF
TGTGCCAGCAGTTCCCACCACCTAGCCGGGGAGCTGTTTTTT
>TRBV7-2|TRBJ1-4|-|-
CASSRDGKLFF
TGTGCCAGCAGCCGGGATGGAAAACTGTTTTTT
>TRBV2|TRBJ2-3|-|-
CASSVGGTDTQYF
TGTGCCAGCAGTGTGGGGGGCACAGATACGCAGTATTTT
>TRBV4-3|TRBJ2-1|-|-
CASSQDVSRGEQFF
TGCGCCAGCAGCCAAGATGTATCCCGAGGGGAGCAGTTCTTC
>TRBV5-6|TRBJ1-1|-|TRBD1
CASSLVTGGTEAFF
TGTGCCAGCAGCTTGGTGACAGGGGGCACTGAAGCTTTCTTT
>TRBV9|TRBJ2-7|few|TRBD2
CASSQAGLGPYEQYF
TGTGCCAGCAGCCAAGCGGGACTAGGGCCCTACGAGCAGTACTTC
>TRBV5-5|TRBJ2-2|many|-
CASSSSPGRSTGELFF
TGTGCCAGCAGCTCCTCTCCGGGGAGGTCCACCGGGGAGCTGTTTTTT
>TRBV7-6|TRBJ2-5|-|TRBD1
CASSLSDRVTQYF
TGTGCCAGCAGCTTATCTGACAGGGTGACCCAGTACTTC
>TRBV29-1|TRBJ1-2|-|TRBD1
CSAKQGAGDGYTF
TGCAGCGCCAAACAGGGGGCTGGTGATGGCTACACCTTC
>TRBV7-8|TRBJ2-5|-|-
CASSSQGGQETQYF
TGTGCCAGCAGCTCGCAGGGGGGTCAAGAGACCCAGTACTTC
>TRBV29-1|TRBJ2-5|-|TRBD1
CSVLDRVNLETQYF
TGCAGCGTCCTGGACAGGGTAAACCTGGAGACCCAGTACTTC
>TRBV28|TRBJ2-5|few|-
CASSLTGDAAETQYF
TGCGCCAGCAGCCTCACGGGGGACGCAGCAGAGACCCAGTACTTC
>TRBV5-1|TRBJ2-7|-|-
CASSFGFGGSYEQYF
TGCGCCAGCAGCTTTGGCTTTGGGGGGTCCTACGAGCAGTACTTC
>TRBV18|TRBJ2-5|-|-
CASSPSVDRETQYF
TGTGCCAGCTCACCTTCCGTTGATAGAGAGACCCAGTACTTC
>TRBV10-2|TRBJ1-5|many|-
CASSGRENQPQHF
TGCGCCAGCAGTGGTCGTGAGAATCAGCCCCAGCATTTT
>TRBV5-1|TRBJ2-2|-|TRBD1
CASQTTGANTGELFF
TGCGCCAGCCAGACGACAGGGGCGAACACCGGGGAGCTGTTTTTT
>TRBV10-3|TRBJ2-1|many|TRBD2
CAISESGRESNEQFF
TGTGCCATCAGTGAGTCGGGGCGGGAGTCCAATGAGCAGTTCTTC
>TRBV7-8|TRBJ2-6|-|TRBD1
CASSRRDRGSGANVLTF
TGTGCCAGCAGCCGCCGGGACAGGGGGTCTGGGGCCAACGTCCTGACTTTC
>TRBV9|TRBJ2-1|few|-
CASSAPTRGNEQFF
TGTGCCAGCAGCGCTCCGACTAGGGGCAATGAGCAGTTCTTC
>TRBV30|TRBJ2-7|many|TRBD2
CAWTRTSGRGEQYF
TGTGCCTGGACCCGGACTAGCGGGAGAGGCGAGCAGTACTTC
>TRBV19|TRBJ2-3|-|-
CASMQHSTDTQYF
TGTGCCAGTATGCAGCACAGCACAGATACGCAGTATTTT
>TRBV28|TRBJ2-7|few|TRBD1
CASKLGTARSSEQYF
TGTGCCAGCAAATTAGGGACAGCCCGCTCCAGCGAGCAGTACTTC
>TRBV10-3|TRBJ1-2|-|TRBD1
CAISTGGDYGYTF
TGTGCCATCAGCACAGGGGGTGACTATGGCTACACCTTC
>TRBV14|TRBJ1-2|-|-
CASSQRGSTSPYGYTF
TGTGCCAGCAGCCAACGGGGGAGTACCTCTCCCTATGGCTACACCTTC
>TRBV7-7|TRBJ1-1|-|-
CASSLSLNTEAFF
TGTGCCAGCAGCCTGTCACTTAACACTGAAGCTTTCTTT
>TRBV27|TRBJ1-4|few|-
CASSPPGRAGEKLFF
TGTGCCAGCAGCCCACCCGGACGGGCGGGGGAAAAACTGTTTTTT
>TRBV10-3|TRBJ2-2|many|-
CAIGPNTGELFF
TGTGCCATCGGACCGAACACCGGGGAGCTGTTTTTT
>TRBV11-2|TRBJ2-2|few|-
CASSPQRVTGELFF
TGTGCCAGCAGCCCCCAGCGGGTCACCGGGGAGCTGTTTTTT
>TRBV27|TRBJ2-7|-|-
CASSGRIGFEQYF
TGTGCCAGCAGTGGGAGAATAGGGTTCGAGCAGTACTTC
>TRBV30|TRBJ1-2|-|-
CATALTANYGYTF
TGTGCTACGGCCTTGACAGCTAACTATGGCTACACCTTC
>TRBV7-6|TRBJ2-1|few|-
CASKGSSAYNEQFF
TGTGCCAGCAAAGGTTCTAGCGCTTACAATGAGCAGTTCTTC
>TRBV30|TRBJ1-4|-|TRBD1
CAWSVSRGLREKLFF
TGTGCCTGGAGTGTTAGCAGGGGGCTTAGAGAAAAACTGTTTTTT
>TRBV7-2|TRBJ2-7|-|-
CASSLRSRDEQYF
TGTGCCAGCAGCTTACGATCCAGGGACGAGCAGTACTTC
>TRBV30|TRBJ2-1|few|-
CACPKSGCYNEQFF
TGTGCCTGCCCTAAAAGCGGGTGCTACAATGAGCAGTTCTTC
>TRBV28|TRBJ2-3|-|TRBD2
CASSLAPSGSFWNTQYF
TGTGCCAGCAGTTTAGCTCCTAGCGGGAGTTTCTGGAATACGCAGTATTTT
>TRBV14|TRBJ1-1|-|TRBD1
CASRRQGMNTEAFF
TGTGCCAGCAGGCGACAGGGGATGAACACTGAAGCTTTCTTT
>TRBV9|TRBJ2-7|few|-
CASSVGTVSYEQYF
TGTGCCAGCAGCGTAGGAACTGTCTCCTACGAGCAGTACTTC
>TRBV6-6|TRBJ1-1|-|-
CASSYSRHNTEAFF
TGTGCCAGCAGTTACTCCAGGCACAACACTGAAGCTTTCTTT